The next 32 T cell receptor beta chains were all read from a single sample in a study of T cell responses to AZD1222 COVID-19 vaccine. Measured with immunoSEQ multiplex PCR; TCRdb has only the in-frame clones, and not every one. Of about 120,000 clones listed, around 90% are singletons. This specimen was peripheral blood, taken 28 days after the second dose of the MenACWY control vaccine. Every receptor here comes from an adult who received the MenACWY meningococcal vaccine as a control.

This chain uses TRBV24-1 with TRBJ2-2; D might be TRBD1 (6 bases). The CDR3 is 16 amino acids. Germline V gene sequence: CDR1 KGHDR, CDR2 SFDVKD. Trimming took 3 bases from V and 2 from J, leaving 12 bases between them. The CDR3 coding sequence is TGTGCCACCAGTGATAACCGCAGGGGAAACACCGGGGAGCTGTTTTTT. Translating gives CATSDNRRGNTGELFF.

The chain is built from TRBV6-5 and TRBJ2-2; perhaps D is TRBD1 or TRBD2 (5 bases each). Germline assignment: CDR1 MNHEY and CDR2 SVGAGI. Trimming stripped 6 bases from V and 6 bases from J, with 17 bases between. The CDR3 is made up of 15 amino acids. The CDR3 DNA sequence: TGTGCCAGCAGAGCCGGGACGAGAATTGCCGGGGAGCTGTTTTTT. This codes for CASRAGTRIAGELFF.

V gene TRBV6-2 or TRBV6-3 combines with J gene TRBJ2-3; TRBD2 matches 9 bases. The CDR3 is 15 residues long. CDR1 is MNHEY, CDR2 SVGEGT, per germline. V dropped 4 bases and J dropped 5; count of bases not matched to a gene: 7. In DNA, the CDR3 is TGTGCCAGCAGTTCTCCGGGACTAGCCTTAGATACGCAGTATTTT. This translates into CASSSPGLALDTQYF.

This clone was detected once. J is TRBJ2-3 and V is TRBV5-1; TRBD1 matches at 9 bases. Germline CDR1 is SGHRS and CDR2 is YFSETQ. The length of the CDR3 is 14 residues. V shed 7 bases and J 4 bases; nucleotides not matched to a gene: 7. The CDR3 DNA reads as TGCGCCAGCGCCACGGGACAGGGATCAGATACGCAGTATTTT. This sequence encodes CASATGQGSDTQYF.

The chain joins TRBV6-4 to TRBJ2-3; D may be TRBD2 (7 bases). V gave up 5 bases and J gave up 1 base, with 10 bases separating them. The CDR3 spans 14 residues. CDR1 is MRHNA and CDR2 is SNTAGT in the germline V gene. The CDR3 is CASSRGGGTDTQYF. The DNA of the CDR3 is TGTGCCAGCAGTAGGGGGGGAGGCACAGATACGCAGTATTTT.

This rearrangement joins TRBV5-1 to TRBJ1-1, with TRBD1 identical over 8 bases. The V segment lost 4 bases and the J segment 1 base; nucleotides outside the gene matches: 9. Germline V gene sequence: CDR1 SGHRS, CDR2 YFSETQ. This CDR3 comprises 16 residues. Here the CDR3 reads CASSIGQGRPNTEAFF. The CDR3 bases are TGCGCCAGCAGCATCGGACAGGGACGCCCGAACACTGAAGCTTTCTTT.

This chain uses TRBV13 with TRBJ2-7; tentatively, D is TRBD2 (6 bases). This CDR3 has 15 residues. V lost 1 base, J lost 4 bases, and 14 bases lay in between. The V gene's germline CDR1 is PRHDT and CDR2 FYEKMQ (reference sequence). CDR3 sequence: CASSLEAVGRYEQYF. DNA for the CDR3: TGTGCCAGCAGCTTAGAGGCAGTGGGGAGGTACGAGCAGTACTTC.

This clone appeared a single time. The chain employs TRBV7-8 and TRBJ2-3; TRBD2 matches at 7 bases. V lost 3 bases and J lost 0; bases outside the gene matches: 9. Germline CDR1 is SGHVS and CDR2 is FQNEAQ. The CDR3 is 17 amino acids. This CDR3 is CASSLGEGSPSTDTQYF. As DNA, the CDR3 is TGTGCCAGCAGCTTGGGGGAGGGGAGCCCTAGCACAGATACGCAGTATTTT.

This rearrangement joins TRBV3-1 (or the pseudogene TRBV3-2) to TRBJ1-5; D unresolved. The CDR3 contains 15 residues. V was shortened by 0 bases and J by 9 bases, with 15 bases between the two germline ends. Germline lookup yields CDR1 LGHDT and CDR2 YNNKEL (reference sequence). The CDR3: CASSQEDPFGGPQHF. For the CDR3, the DNA is TGTGCCAGCAGCCAAGAGGACCCTTTTGGAGGGCCCCAGCATTTT.

V and J are TRBV4-1 and TRBJ2-7, with 12 bases matching TRBD2. The germline V gene has CDR1 MGHRA and CDR2 YSYEKL. The trim removed 3 bases at V and 6 bases at J, leaving 6 bases unmatched. The CDR3 is 15 amino acids. CDR3 sequence reads: CASSHLTSGRIEQYF. CDR3 DNA sequence: TGCGCCAGCAGCCACCTAACTAGCGGGAGGATCGAGCAGTACTTC.

The chain couples TRBV19 to TRBJ1-2; D gene unclear. Trimming removed 1 base at V and 2 bases at J, with 14 bases between. The CDR3 is made up of 16 amino acids. Per germline, CDR1 LNHDA and CDR2 SQIVND (reference sequence). CDR3 nucleotide sequence: TGTGCCAGTAGTATAGGATCAGTTTCCTCGAACTATGGCTACACCTTC. Translation gives CASSIGSVSSNYGYTF.

This CDR3 is CASSRDSYNEQFF. The CDR3 DNA reads TGTGCCAGCAGTAGGGACTCCTACAATGAGCAGTTCTTC. The chain links TRBV2 to TRBJ2-1; D is uncertain. Trimming left V 5 bases short and J 0 bases short, with 5 bases between. This CDR3 has 13 amino acids. In germline, CDR1 is SNHLY, CDR2 FYNNEI.

This chain connects TRBV5-6 to TRBJ2-3; D remains unclear. Germline V gene sequence: CDR1 SGHDT, CDR2 YYEEEE. CDR3 length equals 14 residues. The V gene lost 2 bases and the J gene lost 6 bases, with 13 bases spanning the gap. The CDR3 protein is CASSLGPLEDTQYF. CDR3 nucleotides: TGTGCCAGCAGCTTAGGCCCTCTCGAGGATACGCAGTATTTT. The full variable domain, with the rest looked up from reference TRBV5-6 and TRBJ2-3, is DAGVTQSPTHLIKTRGQQVTLRCSPKSGHDTVSWYQQALGQGPQFIFQYYEEEERQRGNFPDRFSGHQFPNYSSELNVNALLLGDSALYLCASSLGPLEDTQYFGPGTRLTVL.

This clone was observed a few times. The chain couples TRBV5-5 to TRBJ1-2; a weak D match, TRBD1 (5 bases). Per germline, CDR1 SGHKS and CDR2 YYEKEE (reference sequence). Trimming cost V 4 bases and J 7 bases, with 17 bases left between them. The CDR3 has 14 amino acids. CDR3 protein: CASSTDLGGGGYTF. In DNA, the CDR3 is TGTGCCAGCAGCACCGACTTGGGGGGAGGTGGCTACACCTTC. The variable domain in full, completed from reference TRBV5-5 and TRBJ1-2, reads DAGVTQSPTHLIKTRGQQVTLRCSPISGHKSVSWYQQVLGQGPQFIFQYYEKEERGRGNFPDRFSARQFPNYSSELNVNALLLGDSALYLCASSTDLGGGGYTFGSGTRLTVV.

The chain uses TRBV3-1 (or the pseudogene TRBV3-2) and TRBJ2-3; 11 nucleotides match TRBD1. Germline V gene sequence: CDR1 LGHDT, CDR2 YNNKEL (reference sequence). V dropped 4 bases and J dropped 4; count of bases not matched to a gene: 4. This CDR3 has 15 amino acids. CDR3 amino acids: CASSRPGQGADTQYF. The CDR3 DNA follows: TGTGCCAGCAGCCGCCCGGGACAGGGGGCAGATACGCAGTATTTT.

The chain is built from TRBV3-1 (or the pseudogene TRBV3-2) and TRBJ1-2; the match to TRBD1 covers 9 bases. Trimming cost V 6 bases and J 8 bases; bases outside gene matches: 4. Germline lookup yields CDR1 LGHDT and CDR2 YNNKEL (reference sequence). This CDR3 is 12 amino acids long. Written as DNA, the CDR3 is TGTGCCAGCAGGGACAGGGGCCTCGGCTACACCTTC. Its translation is CASRDRGLGYTF.

CDR3 in amino acids: CASSESSSYEQYF. DNA of the CDR3: TGTGCCAGCAGTGAAAGTTCCTCCTACGAGCAGTACTTC. The chain uses TRBV6-1 and TRBJ2-7, with D hard to call. Trimming shortened V by 2 bases and J by 0 bases, and 5 bases separated the two germline ends. The germline gives CDR1 MNHNS, CDR2 SASEGT. CDR3 size: 13 residues.

The chain joins TRBV7-8 to TRBJ2-3; D is ambiguous. This CDR3 is built from 15 residues. V was pared by 5 bases and J by 0 bases, with 12 bases between. In germline, CDR1 is SGHVS, CDR2 FQNEAQ. CDR3: CASSPDQISTDTQYF. CDR3 coding DNA: TGTGCCAGCAGCCCCGACCAGATTAGCACAGATACGCAGTATTTT.

This clone was recorded a few times. J is TRBJ1-5 and V is TRBV10-2, with 12 nucleotides matching TRBD1. Germline lookup yields CDR1 WSHSY and CDR2 SAAADI. J was trimmed by 2 bases and V by 3 bases; bases with no gene match: 5. The CDR3 extends over 17 amino acids. This chain's CDR3 is CASSEGTGGFGNQPQHF. The CDR3 DNA is TGCGCCAGCAGTGAAGGGACAGGGGGCTTTGGCAATCAGCCCCAGCATTTT.

The chain employs TRBV11-2 and TRBJ1-3; 8 positions agree with TRBD1. Germline V lookup: CDR1 SGHAT, CDR2 FQNNGV. After removal of 4 bases from V and 4 bases from J, the junction contained 6 bases not matched to a gene. CDR3 size: 15 residues. The CDR3 DNA reads TGTGCCAGCAGCTCCAGTGACAGGGGAGGAAACACCATATATTTT. This gives the protein CASSSSDRGGNTIYF.

The chain recombines TRBV7-9 with TRBJ2-1, with TRBD2 as a possible D gene (6 bases). The V end lost 5 bases, the J end lost 0 bases, and 8 bases lay between the germline ends. CDR3 length: 14 residues. The germline V gene encodes CDR1 SEHNR and CDR2 FQNEAQ (reference sequence). The CDR3, as DNA: TGTGCCAGCAGCCAGACTAGCTCCTACAATGAGCAGTTCTTC. This codes for CASSQTSSYNEQFF.

This chain links TRBV12-3 or TRBV12-4 with TRBJ2-7; D may correspond to TRBD1 or TRBD2 (6 bases each). This CDR3 is 13 amino acids long. With 6 bases removed from V and 6 bases from J, the gap between germline ends came to 15 bases. DNA of the CDR3: TGTGCCAGCAGCCCCAAGGGGGGTCTCGAGCAGTACTTC. Amino acid sequence: CASSPKGGLEQYF.

The rearrangement uses TRBV18 and TRBJ2-1; a possible D gene is TRBD2 (5 bases). Trimming took off 0 bases at V and 1 base at J, with 16 bases between the two ends. The CDR3 sequence is 18 residues long. Per germline, CDR1 KGHSH and CDR2 LQKENI. The CDR3, as DNA: TGTGCCAGCTCACCACCCTGGTCATGGGCGGGTTCCTACAATGAGCAGTTCTTC. Translation gives CASSPPWSWAGSYNEQFF.

The chain links TRBV28 to TRBJ2-7; the match to TRBD2 covers 12 bases. The CDR3 extends over 15 amino acids. The V and J ends lost 4 bases and 3 bases, in that order; junction bases with no gene match: 4. Germline V lookup: CDR1 MDHEN, CDR2 SYDVKM. The CDR3 bases are TGTGCCAGCAGTTCCCTAGCGGGAGGGATCTACGAGCAGTACTTC. This codes for CASSSLAGGIYEQYF.

This chain links TRBV28 with TRBJ1-5; D is uncertain. This CDR3 spans 15 amino acids. Germline V gene data show CDR1 as MDHEN and CDR2 as SYDVKM. Deletions cut 8 bases from V and 2 bases from J, with 16 bases between. CDR3 nucleotide sequence: TGTGCCAGCCTTCTCTGGGGTGGTGGCAATCAGCCCCAGCATTTT. Translated: CASLLWGGGNQPQHF.

The V and J genes are TRBV18 and TRBJ2-5; D may be TRBD1 or TRBD2 (6 bases each). The germline gives CDR1 KGHSH, CDR2 LQKENI. The CDR3 has 15 residues. V was pared by 4 bases and J by 5 bases, with 17 bases between. CDR3 region: CASSRSRGAEETQYF. The CDR3, as DNA: TGTGCCAGCTCACGATCTAGGGGGGCGGAGGAGACCCAGTACTTC.

This chain links TRBV6-1 with TRBJ1-1; unclear D gene. This CDR3 is 13 amino acids long. CDR1 is MNHNS and CDR2 is SASEGT in the germline V gene. Trimming cost V 2 bases and J 4 bases, with 8 bases left between them. CDR3: CASSESIGTEAFF. The CDR3 bases are TGTGCCAGCAGTGAATCTATTGGCACTGAAGCTTTCTTT.

The chain links TRBV25-1 to TRBJ1-2; D perhaps matches TRBD1 (5 bases). The germline CDR1 and CDR2 sequences are MGHDK and SYGVNS. Trimming stripped 5 bases from V and 3 bases from J, with 22 bases between. This CDR3 spans 17 amino acids. The CDR3 sequence is CASSFRSWQGHDYGYTF. The CDR3 coding sequence is TGTGCCAGCAGTTTTAGGAGTTGGCAGGGCCATGACTATGGCTACACCTTC.

The CDR3 DNA is TGTGCCAGCAGTCAGACCGACACCATATATTTT. Translating gives CASSQTDTIYF. The chain uses TRBV2 and TRBJ1-3; D remains ambiguous. Between the trimmed V and J ends, which lost 5 bases and 8 bases, there was a span of 7 bases. The germline V gene has CDR1 SNHLY and CDR2 FYNNEI. The CDR3 contains 11 residues.

This clone has only one observation. The chain combines TRBV27 with TRBJ1-1, with 7 bases aligning to TRBD1. The junction had 18 bases not matched to a gene; V was cut back by 6 bases and J by 11 bases. The germline CDR1 and CDR2 sequences are MNHEY and SMNVEV (reference sequence). The length of the CDR3 is 15 residues. The chain's CDR3 is CASSRGHVGGGLAFF. DNA for the CDR3: TGTGCCAGCAGCCGAGGGCACGTAGGAGGGGGCCTTGCTTTCTTT.

This clone appeared a single time. The DNA of the CDR3 is TGTGCCAGCAACCGCATAAGGGGGGAGACCCAGTACTTC. Encoded protein: CASNRIRGETQYF. This chain joins TRBV7-2 and TRBJ2-5; TRBD1 is a possible D gene (6 bases). CDR1 is SGHTA, CDR2 FQGNSA, per germline. The CDR3 runs 13 residues. With 7 bases removed from V and 5 bases from J, the gap between germline ends came to 14 bases.

The J gene is TRBJ2-7, the V gene TRBV27, with D perhaps matching TRBD1 or TRBD2 (6 bases each). CDR1 is MNHEY, CDR2 SMNVEV, per germline (reference sequence). This CDR3 spans 14 amino acids. Trimming took off 4 bases at V and 1 base at J, with 11 bases between the two ends. The CDR3 is CASSSRDISYEQYF. The CDR3 nucleotides read TGTGCCAGCAGTTCGCGGGACATATCCTACGAGCAGTACTTC.